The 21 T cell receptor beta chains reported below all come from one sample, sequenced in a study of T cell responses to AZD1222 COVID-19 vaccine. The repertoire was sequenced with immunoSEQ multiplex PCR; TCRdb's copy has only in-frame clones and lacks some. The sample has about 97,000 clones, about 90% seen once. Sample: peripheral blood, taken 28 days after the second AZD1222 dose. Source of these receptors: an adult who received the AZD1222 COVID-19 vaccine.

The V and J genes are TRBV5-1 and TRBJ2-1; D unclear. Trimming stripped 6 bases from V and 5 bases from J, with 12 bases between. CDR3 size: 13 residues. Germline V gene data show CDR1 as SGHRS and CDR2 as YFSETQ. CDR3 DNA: TGCGCCAGCAAGCTCAGTGGCCACAATGAGCAGTTCTTC. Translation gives CASKLSGHNEQFF.

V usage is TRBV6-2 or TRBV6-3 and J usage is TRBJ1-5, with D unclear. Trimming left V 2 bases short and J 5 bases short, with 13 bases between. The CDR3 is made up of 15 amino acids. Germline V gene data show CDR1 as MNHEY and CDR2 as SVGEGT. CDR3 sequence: CASSYQTPRDQPQHF. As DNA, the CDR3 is TGTGCCAGCAGTTACCAGACACCCCGTGATCAGCCCCAGCATTTT.

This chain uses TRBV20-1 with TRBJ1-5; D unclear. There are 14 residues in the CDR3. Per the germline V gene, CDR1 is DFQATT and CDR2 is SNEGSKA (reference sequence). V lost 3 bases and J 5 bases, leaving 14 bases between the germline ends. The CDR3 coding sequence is TGCAGTGCTAGTCCTTCCGGGCGGGATCAGCCCCAGCATTTT. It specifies CSASPSGRDQPQHF.

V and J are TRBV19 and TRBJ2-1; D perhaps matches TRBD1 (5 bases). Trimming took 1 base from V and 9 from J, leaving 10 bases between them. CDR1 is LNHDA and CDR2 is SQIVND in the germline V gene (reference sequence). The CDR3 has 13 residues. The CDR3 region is CASSIAPRGEQFF. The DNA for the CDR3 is TGTGCCAGTAGTATAGCCCCTAGGGGTGAGCAGTTCTTC. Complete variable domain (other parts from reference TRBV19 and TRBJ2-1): DGGITQSPKYLFRKEGQNVTLSCEQNLNHDAMYWYRQDPGQGLRLIYYSQIVNDFQKGDIAEGYSVSREKKESFPLTVTSAQKNPTAFYLCASSIAPRGEQFFGPGTRLTVL.

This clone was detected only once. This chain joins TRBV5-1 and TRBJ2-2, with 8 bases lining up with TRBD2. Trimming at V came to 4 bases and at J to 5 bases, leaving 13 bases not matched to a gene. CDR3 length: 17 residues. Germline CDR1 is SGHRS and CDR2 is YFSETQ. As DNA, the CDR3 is TGCGCCAGCAGCCGTCGGGTTAGCGGGATACCTACCGGGGAGCTGTTTTTT. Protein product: CASSRRVSGIPTGELFF.

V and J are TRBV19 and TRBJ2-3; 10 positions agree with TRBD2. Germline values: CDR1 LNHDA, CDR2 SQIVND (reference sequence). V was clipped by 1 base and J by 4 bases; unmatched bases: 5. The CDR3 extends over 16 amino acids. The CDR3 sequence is CASSIVASGSADTQYF. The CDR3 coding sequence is TGTGCCAGTAGTATAGTGGCTAGCGGGAGCGCAGATACGCAGTATTTT.

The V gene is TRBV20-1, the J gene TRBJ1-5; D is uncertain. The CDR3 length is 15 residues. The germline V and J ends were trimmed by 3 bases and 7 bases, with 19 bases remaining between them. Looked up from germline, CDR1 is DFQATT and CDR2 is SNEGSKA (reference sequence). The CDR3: CSASWGDPVGQPQHF. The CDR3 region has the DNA TGCAGTGCTAGTTGGGGAGACCCAGTGGGGCAGCCCCAGCATTTT.

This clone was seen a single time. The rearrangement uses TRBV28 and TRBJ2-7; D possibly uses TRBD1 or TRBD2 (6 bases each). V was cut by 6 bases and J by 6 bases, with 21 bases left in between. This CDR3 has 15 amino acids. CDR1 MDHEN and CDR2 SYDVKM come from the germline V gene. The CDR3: CASSPSGGRRGEQYF. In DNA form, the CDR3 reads TGTGCCAGCAGCCCATCCGGGGGCCGCCGAGGCGAGCAGTACTTC.

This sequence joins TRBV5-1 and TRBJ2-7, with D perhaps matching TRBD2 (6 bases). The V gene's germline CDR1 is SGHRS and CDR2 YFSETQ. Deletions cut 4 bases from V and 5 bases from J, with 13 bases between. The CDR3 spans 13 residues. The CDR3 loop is CASSRDSRDEQYF. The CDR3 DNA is TGCGCCAGCAGCCGGGACTCACGGGACGAGCAGTACTTC.

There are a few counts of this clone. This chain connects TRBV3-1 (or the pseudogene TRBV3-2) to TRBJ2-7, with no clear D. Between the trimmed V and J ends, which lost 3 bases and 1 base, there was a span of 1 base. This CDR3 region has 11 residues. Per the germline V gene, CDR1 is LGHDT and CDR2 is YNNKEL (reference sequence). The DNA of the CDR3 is TGTGCCAGCAGCCATTCCTACGAGCAGTACTTC. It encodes CASSHSYEQYF.

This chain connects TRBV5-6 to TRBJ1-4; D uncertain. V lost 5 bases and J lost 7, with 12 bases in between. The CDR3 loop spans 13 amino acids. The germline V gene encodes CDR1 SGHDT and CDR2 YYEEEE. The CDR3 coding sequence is TGTGCCAGCAGACCAATTCAGACTGAAAAACTGTTTTTT. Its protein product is CASRPIQTEKLFF.

CDR3 in DNA: TGTGCCAGCAGTCGTATTACGGGAGGGCTGAACACTGAAGCTTTCTTT. Protein: CASSRITGGLNTEAFF. The chain links TRBV28 to TRBJ1-1; the D is unclear. Looked up from germline, CDR1 is MDHEN and CDR2 is SYDVKM. The CDR3 contains 16 residues. Trimming shortened V by 5 bases and J by 0 bases, and 16 bases separated the two germline ends.

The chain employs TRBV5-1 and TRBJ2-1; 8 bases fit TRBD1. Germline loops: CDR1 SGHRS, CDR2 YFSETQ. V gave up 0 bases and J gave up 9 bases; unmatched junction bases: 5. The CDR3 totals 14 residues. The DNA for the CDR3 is TGCGCCAGCAGCTTGGCCGGGACAGGAGTTGAGCAGTTCTTC. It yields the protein CASSLAGTGVEQFF.

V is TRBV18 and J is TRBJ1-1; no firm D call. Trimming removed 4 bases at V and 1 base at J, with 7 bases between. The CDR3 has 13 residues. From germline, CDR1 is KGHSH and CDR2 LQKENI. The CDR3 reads CASSRSGNTEAFF. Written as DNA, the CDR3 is TGTGCCAGCTCACGATCTGGGAACACTGAAGCTTTCTTT.

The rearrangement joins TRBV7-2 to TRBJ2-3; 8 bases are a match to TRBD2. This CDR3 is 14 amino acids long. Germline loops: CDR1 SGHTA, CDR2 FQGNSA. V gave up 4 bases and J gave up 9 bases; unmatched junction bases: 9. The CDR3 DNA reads TGTGCCAGCAGCTCCTCGGGGGGGTTCTTGACGCAGTATTTT. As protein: CASSSSGGFLTQYF.

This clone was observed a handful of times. CDR3 in amino acids: CASSFVGVGEAFF. Here the CDR3 DNA reads TGTGCCAGCAGCTTCGTGGGGGTGGGAGAAGCTTTCTTT. The chain is built from TRBV7-9 and TRBJ1-1, with D possibly TRBD1 on 5 matching bases. Germline lookup yields CDR1 SEHNR and CDR2 FQNEAQ (reference sequence). This CDR3 spans 13 amino acids. V dropped 3 bases and J dropped 8 bases, with 13 bases sitting between them.

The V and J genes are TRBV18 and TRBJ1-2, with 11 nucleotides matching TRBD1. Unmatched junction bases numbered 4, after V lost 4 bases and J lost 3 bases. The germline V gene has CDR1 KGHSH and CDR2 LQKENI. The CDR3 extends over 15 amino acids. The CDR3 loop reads CASSQDRGRDYGYTF. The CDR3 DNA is TGTGCCAGCTCACAGGACAGGGGGCGCGACTATGGCTACACCTTC.

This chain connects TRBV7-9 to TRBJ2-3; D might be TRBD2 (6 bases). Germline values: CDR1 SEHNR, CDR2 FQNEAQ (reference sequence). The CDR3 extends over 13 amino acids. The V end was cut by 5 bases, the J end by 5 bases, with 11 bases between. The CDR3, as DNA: TGTGCCAGCAGCATACCGGGAGTAGATACGCAGTATTTT. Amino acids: CASSIPGVDTQYF.

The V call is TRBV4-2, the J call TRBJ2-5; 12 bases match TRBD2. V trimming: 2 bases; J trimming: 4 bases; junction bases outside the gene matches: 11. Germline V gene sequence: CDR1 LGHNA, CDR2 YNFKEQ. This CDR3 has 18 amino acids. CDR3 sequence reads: CASSQLLAGGSSGETQYF. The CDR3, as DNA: TGTGCCAGCAGCCAACTACTAGCGGGGGGCTCCTCAGGAGAGACCCAGTACTTC.

The CDR3 bases are TGTGCCAGCAGTGAAGCGTATAAGCGGGGCTACGAGCAGTACTTC. It translates to CASSEAYKRGYEQYF. This chain uses TRBV6-1 with TRBJ2-7; 7 bases line up with TRBD2. The V and J ends lost 0 bases and 3 bases, in that order; junction bases with no gene match: 5. The CDR3 consists of 15 residues. The germline V gene encodes CDR1 MNHNS and CDR2 SASEGT.

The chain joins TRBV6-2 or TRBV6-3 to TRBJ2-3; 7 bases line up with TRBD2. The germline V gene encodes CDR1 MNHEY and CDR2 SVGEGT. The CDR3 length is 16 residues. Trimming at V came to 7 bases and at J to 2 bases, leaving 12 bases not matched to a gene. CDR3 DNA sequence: TGTGCCAGCACCCCCAGCGGGACCATCCACACAGATACGCAGTATTTT. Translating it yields CASTPSGTIHTDTQYF.